This entry lists 27 T cell receptor beta chains sequenced from one sample in a study of response to subunit inactivated influenza vaccine. TCRdb processed the RT-PCR reads anew with MiXCR; each CDR3 protein has one entry. This table has about 170,000 distinct CDR3 sequences, about 12% appearing once. These data were also reused for a study on T cells expressing NK-cell markers. Per that paper: 5'RACE template switching with UMIs produced the TCR beta cDNA.

The sample was CD8+ T cells sorted from PBMCs, taken roughly 12 days after vaccination. The receptors derive from a man aged 50 or older who received an inactivated influenza vaccine.

The chain has TRBV4-1 and TRBJ1-5, with D uncertain. The CDR3 has 17 residues. Trimming took off 0 bases at V and 4 bases at J, with 16 bases between the two ends. CDR1 is MGHRA, CDR2 YSYEKL, per germline. Here the CDR3 reads CASSQDTTPATNQPQHF. The CDR3 DNA is TGCGCCAGCAGCCAAGATACGACCCCTGCTACGAATCAGCCCCAGCATTTT.

The chain is built from TRBV15 and TRBJ1-1, with a tentative D call TRBD1 (5 bases). Germline V gives CDR1 LNHNV, CDR2 YYDKDF (reference sequence). The CDR3 runs to 14 residues. V was trimmed by 5 bases and J by 4 bases, leaving 14 bases between them. CDR3 sequence reads: CATSPTGGSTEAFF. The CDR3 DNA reads as TGTGCCACCAGCCCTACGGGGGGGAGCACTGAAGCTTTCTTT.

The chain has TRBV11-2 and TRBJ2-5; D gene ambiguous. Germline values: CDR1 SGHAT, CDR2 FQNNGV. Trimming shortened V by 5 bases and J by 0 bases, and 10 bases separated the two germline ends. This CDR3 has 14 amino acids. CDR3 sequence reads: CASSTESYQETQYF. DNA of the CDR3: TGTGCCAGCAGCACCGAGTCGTACCAAGAGACCCAGTACTTC.

In this sample, this clonotype turned up a few times. This chain connects TRBV7-8 to TRBJ2-1; the D gene could be TRBD1 or TRBD2 (5 bases each). This CDR3 contains 15 residues. The V end lost 1 base, the J end lost 4 bases, and 11 bases lay between the germline ends. Germline values: CDR1 SGHVS, CDR2 FQNEAQ. This CDR3 is CASSLGGTEYNEQFF. The CDR3 DNA reads as TGTGCCAGCAGCTTAGGAGGGACGGAATACAATGAGCAGTTCTTC.

The chain carries TRBV7-8 and TRBJ2-5, with D tentatively TRBD2 (6 bases). The CDR3 is 17 residues long. V shed 0 bases and J shed 1 base, with 15 bases lying between them. Looked up from germline, CDR1 is SGHVS and CDR2 is FQNEAQ. Here the CDR3 DNA reads TGTGCCAGCAGCTTAGCGCCTTGGGGGGAGATCCAAGAGACCCAGTACTTC. It is translated as CASSLAPWGEIQETQYF.

This chain joins TRBV6-2 or TRBV6-3 and TRBJ2-5; D is undetermined. Trimming stripped 5 bases from V and 0 bases from J, with 4 bases between. The CDR3 runs 12 residues. Per the germline V gene, CDR1 is MNHEY and CDR2 is SVGEGT. CDR3 coding DNA: TGTGCCAGCAGTGATTACCAAGAGACCCAGTACTTC. Protein sequence: CASSDYQETQYF.

The gene calls are TRBV20-1 and TRBJ2-5; D might be TRBD1 (6 bases). V was trimmed by 6 bases and J by 1 base, leaving 12 bases between them. This CDR3 has 13 residues. Germline V gives CDR1 DFQATT, CDR2 SNEGSKA (reference sequence). The CDR3: CSADGQSQETQYF. The CDR3 DNA reads as TGCAGTGCCGATGGACAGAGCCAAGAGACCCAGTACTTC.

In this sample, this clonotype turned up a few times. The J gene is TRBJ2-7, the V gene TRBV14; D possibly corresponds to TRBD1 (6 bases). This CDR3 comprises 14 residues. The V end was cut by 5 bases, the J end by 2 bases, with 13 bases between. Germline CDR1 and CDR2: SGHDN and FVKESK. This CDR3 reads CASSWTDLPYEQYF. The DNA for the CDR3 is TGTGCCAGCAGCTGGACAGATCTTCCCTACGAGCAGTACTTC.

This clonotype was found a few times. V usage is TRBV6-6 and J usage is TRBJ2-2; D gene ambiguous. This CDR3 is 12 amino acids long. In germline, CDR1 is MNHNY, CDR2 SVGAGI (reference sequence). V was clipped by 8 bases and J by 4 bases, with 8 bases between them. CDR3 nucleotides: TGTGCCAGCGGTCACATCACCGGGGAGCTGTTTTTT. This gives the protein CASGHITGELFF.

The chain employs TRBV29-1 and TRBJ2-1; 8 nucleotides match TRBD2. CDR1 is SQVTM and CDR2 is ANQGSEA in the germline V gene. The CDR3 is made up of 13 amino acids. V was clipped by 5 bases and J by 6 bases; unmatched bases: 6. CDR3 bases: TGCAGCGTTACGGGAGGGAGGCCCAATGAGCAGTTCTTC. Protein product: CSVTGGRPNEQFF.

This clonotype was found many times. This chain links TRBV6-2 or TRBV6-3 with TRBJ2-7, with D unclear. V gave up 6 bases and J gave up 6 bases, with 15 bases separating them. The CDR3 sequence is 13 residues long. CDR1 and CDR2 (germline): MNHEY, SVGEGT. CDR3 bases: TGTGCCAGCAGCCCCCGAGTGGTCGGCGAGCAGTACTTC. Translating it yields CASSPRVVGEQYF.

The chain couples TRBV11-2 to TRBJ2-1, with D unresolved. This CDR3 has 14 residues. Germline values: CDR1 SGHAT, CDR2 FQNNGV. Trimming stripped 4 bases from V and 5 bases from J, with 12 bases between. CDR3 DNA: TGTGCCAGCAGCTCCGACCTCCGGGACAATGAGCAGTTCTTC. Translating it yields CASSSDLRDNEQFF.

The rearrangement links TRBV10-3 to TRBJ2-2; 10 nucleotides line up with TRBD2. In germline, CDR1 is ENHRY, CDR2 SYGVKD. J was trimmed by 4 bases and V by 4 bases; bases with no gene match: 6. The CDR3 spans 16 residues. Here the CDR3 DNA reads TGTGCCATCAGTGGGATGAAGCGGGAGGGCACCGGGGAGCTGTTTTTT. This sequence encodes CAISGMKREGTGELFF.

V usage is TRBV6-1 and J usage is TRBJ2-1, with TRBD2 identical over 9 bases. Per germline, CDR1 MNHNS and CDR2 SASEGT. The CDR3 consists of 14 residues. V lost 5 bases to trimming and J lost 5 bases; unmatched junction nucleotides: 4. CDR3 in amino acids: CASSIAGEHNEQFF. CDR3 DNA sequence: TGTGCCAGCAGTATAGCGGGAGAACACAATGAGCAGTTCTTC.

V gene TRBV15 combines with J gene TRBJ2-1; D unclear. Germline V lookup: CDR1 LNHNV, CDR2 YYDKDF (reference sequence). CDR3 length: 12 amino acids. Between the trimmed V and J ends, which lost 4 bases and 8 bases, there was a span of 9 bases. The CDR3 bases are TGTGCCACCAGCACCCCTGGGCATGAGCAGTTCTTC. It is translated as CATSTPGHEQFF. Based on the CDR3 plus reference TRBV15 and TRBJ2-1, the full variable domain is DAMVIQNPRYQVTQFGKPVTLSCSQTLNHNVMYWYQQKSSQAPKLLFHYYDKDFNNEADTPDNFQSRRPNTSFCFLDIRSPGLGDTAMYLCATSTPGHEQFFGPGTRLTVL.

The rearrangement links TRBV7-8 to TRBJ1-2; TRBD1 agrees at 9 bases. This CDR3 comprises 15 residues. The J segment lost 7 bases and the V segment lost 1 base, leaving 7 bases of the junction unmatched. Germline-derived CDR1 and CDR2 are SGHVS and FQNEAQ. Written as DNA, the CDR3 is TGTGCCAGCAGCTTAGAGGGACAGGGTACGGGTGGCTACACCTTC. Translating it yields CASSLEGQGTGGYTF.

The J gene is TRBJ2-1, the V gene TRBV2; the match to TRBD1 covers 11 bases. Germline lookup yields CDR1 SNHLY and CDR2 FYNNEI. The CDR3 spans 11 residues. The ends lost 6 bases at V and 16 bases at J; junction bases unmatched: 5. The CDR3 here is CASRADRGQFF. In nucleotides, the CDR3 is TGTGCCAGCAGAGCGGACAGGGGGCAATTCTTC. Filled out from reference TRBV2 and TRBJ2-1, the complete variable domain reads EPEVTQTPSHQVTQMGQEVILRCVPISNHLYFYWYRQILGQKVEFLVSFYNNEISEKSEIFDDQFSVERPDGSNFTLKIRSTKLEDSAMYFCASRADRGQFFGPGTRLTVL.

Here the CDR3 DNA reads TGTGCCACCAGTGACCCGAGGCCGGGAGTCGGTTTCGATGAGCAGTTCTTC. Translating gives CATSDPRPGVGFDEQFF. The J gene is TRBJ2-1, the V gene TRBV24-1, with D perhaps TRBD2 (6 bases). Deletions cut 4 bases from V and 8 bases from J, with 23 bases between. Per the germline V gene, CDR1 is KGHDR and CDR2 is SFDVKD. This CDR3 has 17 amino acids.

V and J are TRBV12-3 or TRBV12-4 and TRBJ2-3; D is undetermined. Trimming removed 4 bases from V and 0 bases from J, with 17 bases in between. The CDR3 length is 17 residues. The CDR3 bases are TGTGCCAGCAGTTCCGAAAAAACACGATTTAGCACAGATACGCAGTATTTT. Translated: CASSSEKTRFSTDTQYF.

The table lists this clonotype with a few counts. The rearrangement joins TRBV27 to TRBJ2-1; 8 bases are a match to TRBD2. V shed 3 bases and J 4 bases; nucleotides not matched to a gene: 2. CDR3 size: 14 residues. Germline V gives CDR1 MNHEY, CDR2 SMNVEV (reference sequence). The CDR3 region has the DNA TGTGCCAGCAGTTTCGGGGGGGTATACAATGAGCAGTTCTTC. It specifies CASSFGGVYNEQFF.

The chain uses TRBV28 and TRBJ2-1; 11 bases are shared with TRBD2. Germline V gives CDR1 MDHEN, CDR2 SYDVKM. The CDR3 length is 15 residues. V shed 6 bases and J 5 bases; nucleotides not matched to a gene: 6. CDR3 sequence (DNA): TGTGCCAGCAGCACACCGGGACTAGCGGACAATGAGCAGTTCTTC. It is translated as CASSTPGLADNEQFF.

This chain uses TRBV7-9 with TRBJ2-1, with 7 bases aligning to TRBD2. V shed 4 bases and J 2 bases; nucleotides not matched to a gene: 5. Germline V gene lookup returns CDR1 SEHNR and CDR2 FQNEAQ (reference sequence). CDR3 length equals 15 residues. CDR3 sequence reads: CASSSTSVPYNEQFF. For the CDR3, the DNA is TGTGCCAGCAGCTCAACTAGCGTACCCTACAATGAGCAGTTCTTC.

This clonotype was counted a few times. V usage is TRBV7-9 and J usage is TRBJ2-7, with TRBD1 matching 7 bases. With 5 bases clipped from V and 7 bases from J, the junction kept 17 bases outside the gene matches. This CDR3 region has 16 residues. CDR1 and CDR2 from the germline V gene are SEHNR and FQNEAQ (reference sequence). CDR3 DNA: TGTGCCAGCAGCCCCCCGGGACAGACAATATATGGGGAGCAGTACTTC. Its translation: CASSPPGQTIYGEQYF. The whole variable domain, remainder taken from reference TRBV7-9 and TRBJ2-7, is DTGVSQNPRHKITKRGQNVTFRCDPISEHNRLYWYRQTLGQGPEFLTYFQNEAQLEKSRLLSDRFSAERPKGSFSTLEIQRTEQGDSAMYLCASSPPGQTIYGEQYFGPGTRLTVT.

This clonotype was counted a few times. The genes are TRBV12-3 or TRBV12-4 and TRBJ1-1; 7 bases map to TRBD1. This CDR3 spans 14 amino acids. V shed 6 bases and J 6 bases; nucleotides not matched to a gene: 10. Written as DNA, the CDR3 is TGTGCCAGCAGCCCTATCAACAGGGGCCCTGAAGCTTTCTTT. Protein product: CASSPINRGPEAFF.

This clonotype was detected ten times or more. The chain is built from TRBV12-3 or TRBV12-4 and TRBJ2-3, with D tentatively TRBD1 (5 bases). The length of the CDR3 is 15 residues. The V end lost 5 bases, the J end lost 2 bases, and 14 bases lay between the germline ends. The CDR3 reads CASSPGSGITDTQYF. For the CDR3, the DNA is TGTGCCAGCAGTCCGGGTTCAGGGATCACAGATACGCAGTATTTT.

This clonotype was found a few times. This sequence joins TRBV7-2 and TRBJ2-7; D might be TRBD1 (6 bases). The germline CDR1 and CDR2 sequences are SGHTA and FQGNSA. With 3 bases removed from V and 3 bases from J, the gap between germline ends came to 15 bases. The CDR3 consists of 15 residues. CDR3 sequence: CASSFGFLGGYEQYF. The DNA for the CDR3 is TGTGCCAGCAGCTTTGGCTTTTTAGGGGGCTACGAGCAGTACTTC.

The rearrangement joins TRBV4-1 to TRBJ2-7; TRBD1 aligns across 7 bases. The CDR3 extends over 15 amino acids. The junction had 9 bases not matched to a gene; V was cut back by 5 bases and J by 2 bases. The germline gives CDR1 MGHRA, CDR2 YSYEKL. CDR3 loop: CASSSRQGETYEQYF. The CDR3 bases are TGCGCCAGCAGCTCACGACAGGGTGAGACCTACGAGCAGTACTTC.